The clone carrying this TCR beta chain showed up just a few times. The antigen remains unidentified. The data were taken from a study of glioma-infiltrating T cells. Study outcomes and limitations: CDR3 overlap between tissue and blood was very small.

CDR3 length equals 16 residues. Trimming cost V 2 bases and J 4 bases, with 15 bases left between them. Germline CDR1 ENHRY, CDR2 SYGVKD. The iRepertoire nested amplicon-rescue multiplex PCR amplified TCR alpha and beta CDR3s from RNA. Tissue mRNA or PBMC total RNA, roughly 90-400 ng, went into one-step reverse transcription and amplification. A single record per CDR3 protein comes from TCRdb applying MiXCR to the multiplex PCR reads. Of 160,000 or so distinct CDR3 sequences listed, around 40% are singletons. J is TRBJ1-5 and V is TRBV10-3; D not certain. Sequences were obtained from glioma tissue, nonneoplastic brain tissue, or PBMCs (not recorded which). The sequence came from a human donor with low-grade glioma or glioblastoma, undergoing nonglioma brain surgery, or in good health (not recorded which). The CDR3 coding sequence is TGTGCCATCAGTGAGAGCGGCGGCGCTTGGAATCAGCCCCAGCATTTT. Protein product: CAISESGGAWNQPQHF.